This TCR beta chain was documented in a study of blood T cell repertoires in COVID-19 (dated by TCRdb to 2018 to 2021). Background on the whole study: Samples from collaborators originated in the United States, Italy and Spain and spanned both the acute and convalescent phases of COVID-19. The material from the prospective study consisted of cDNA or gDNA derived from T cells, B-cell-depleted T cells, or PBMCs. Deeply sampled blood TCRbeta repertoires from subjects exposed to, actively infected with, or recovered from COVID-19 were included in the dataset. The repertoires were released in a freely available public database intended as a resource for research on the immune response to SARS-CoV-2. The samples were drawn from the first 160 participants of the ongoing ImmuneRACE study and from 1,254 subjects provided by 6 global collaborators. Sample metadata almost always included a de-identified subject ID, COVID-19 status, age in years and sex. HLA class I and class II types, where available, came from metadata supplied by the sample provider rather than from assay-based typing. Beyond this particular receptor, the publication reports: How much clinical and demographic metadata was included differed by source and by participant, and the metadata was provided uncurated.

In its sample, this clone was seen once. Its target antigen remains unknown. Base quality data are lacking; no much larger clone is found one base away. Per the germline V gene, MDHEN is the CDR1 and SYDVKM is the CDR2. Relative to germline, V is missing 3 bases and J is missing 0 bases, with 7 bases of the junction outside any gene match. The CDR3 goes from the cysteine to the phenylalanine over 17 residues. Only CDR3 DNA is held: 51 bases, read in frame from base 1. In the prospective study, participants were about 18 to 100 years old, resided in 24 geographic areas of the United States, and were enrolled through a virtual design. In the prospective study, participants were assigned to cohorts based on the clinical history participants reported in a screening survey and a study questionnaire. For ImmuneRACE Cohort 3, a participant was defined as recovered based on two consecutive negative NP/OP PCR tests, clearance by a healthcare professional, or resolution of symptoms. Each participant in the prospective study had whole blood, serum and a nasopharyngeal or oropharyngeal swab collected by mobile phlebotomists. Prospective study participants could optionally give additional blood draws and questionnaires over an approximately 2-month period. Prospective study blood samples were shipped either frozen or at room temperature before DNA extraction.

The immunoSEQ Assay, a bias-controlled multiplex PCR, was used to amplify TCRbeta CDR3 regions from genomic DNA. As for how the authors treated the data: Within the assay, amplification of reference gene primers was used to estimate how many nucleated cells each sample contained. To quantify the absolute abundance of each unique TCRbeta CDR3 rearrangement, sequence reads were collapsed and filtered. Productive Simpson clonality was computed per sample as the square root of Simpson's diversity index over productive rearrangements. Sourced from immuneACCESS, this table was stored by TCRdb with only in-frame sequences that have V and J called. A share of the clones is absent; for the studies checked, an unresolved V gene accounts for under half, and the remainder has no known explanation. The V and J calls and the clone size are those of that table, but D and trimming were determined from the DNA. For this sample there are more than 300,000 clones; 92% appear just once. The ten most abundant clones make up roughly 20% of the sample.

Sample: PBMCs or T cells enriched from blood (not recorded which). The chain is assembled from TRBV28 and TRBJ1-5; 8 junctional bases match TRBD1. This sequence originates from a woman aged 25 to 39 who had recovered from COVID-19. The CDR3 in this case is CASSLGQAPYSNQPQHF. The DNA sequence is TGTGCCAGCAGTTTGGGACAGGCCCCCTATAGCAATCAGCCCCAGCATTTT.